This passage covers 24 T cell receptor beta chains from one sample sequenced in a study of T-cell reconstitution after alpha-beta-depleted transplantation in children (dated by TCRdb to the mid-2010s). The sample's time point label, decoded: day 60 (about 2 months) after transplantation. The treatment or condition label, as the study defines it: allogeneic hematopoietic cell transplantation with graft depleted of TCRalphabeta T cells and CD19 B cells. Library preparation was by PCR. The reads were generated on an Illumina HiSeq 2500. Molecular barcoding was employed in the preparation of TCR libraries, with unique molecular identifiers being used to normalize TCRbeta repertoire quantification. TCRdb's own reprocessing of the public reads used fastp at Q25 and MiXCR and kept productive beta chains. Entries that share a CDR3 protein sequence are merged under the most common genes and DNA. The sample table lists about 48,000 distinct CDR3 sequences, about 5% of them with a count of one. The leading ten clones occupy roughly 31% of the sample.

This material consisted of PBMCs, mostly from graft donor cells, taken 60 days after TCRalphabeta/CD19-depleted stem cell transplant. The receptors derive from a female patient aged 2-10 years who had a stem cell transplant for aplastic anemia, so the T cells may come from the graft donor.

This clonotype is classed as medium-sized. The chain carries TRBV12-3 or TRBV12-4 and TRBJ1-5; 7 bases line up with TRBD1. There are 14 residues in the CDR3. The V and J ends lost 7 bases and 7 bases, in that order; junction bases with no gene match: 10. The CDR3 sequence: CASTLQGTGQPQHF. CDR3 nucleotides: TGTGCCAGCACCCTACAGGGGACGGGGCAGCCCCAGCATTTT.

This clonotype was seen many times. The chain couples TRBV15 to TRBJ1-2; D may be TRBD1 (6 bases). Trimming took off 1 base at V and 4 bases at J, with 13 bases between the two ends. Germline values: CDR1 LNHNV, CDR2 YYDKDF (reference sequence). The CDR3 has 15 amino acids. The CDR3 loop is CATSRVNREPYGYTF. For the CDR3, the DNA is TGTGCCACCAGCAGAGTCAACAGGGAGCCCTATGGCTACACCTTC.

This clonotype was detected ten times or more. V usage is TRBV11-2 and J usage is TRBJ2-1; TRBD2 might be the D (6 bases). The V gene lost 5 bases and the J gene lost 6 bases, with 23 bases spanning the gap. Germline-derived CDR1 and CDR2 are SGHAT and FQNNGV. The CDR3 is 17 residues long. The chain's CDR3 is CASSPLSGTVVPNEQFF. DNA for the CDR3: TGTGCCAGCAGCCCGCTTTCAGGGACTGTCGTCCCCAATGAGCAGTTCTTC.

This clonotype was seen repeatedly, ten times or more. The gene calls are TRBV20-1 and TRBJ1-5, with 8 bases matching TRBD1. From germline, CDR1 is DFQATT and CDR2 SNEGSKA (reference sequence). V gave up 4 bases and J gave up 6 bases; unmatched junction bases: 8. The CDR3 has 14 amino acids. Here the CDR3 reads CSAKGRGPSQPQHF. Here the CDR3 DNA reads TGCAGTGCTAAGGGCAGGGGGCCCAGTCAGCCCCAGCATTTT.

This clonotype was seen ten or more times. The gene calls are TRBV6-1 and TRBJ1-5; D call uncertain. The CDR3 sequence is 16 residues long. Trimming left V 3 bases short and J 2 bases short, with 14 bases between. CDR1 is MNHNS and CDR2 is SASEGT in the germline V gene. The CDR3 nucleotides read TGTGCCAGCAGTGATACCATTCCGTGGGGCAATCAGCCCCAGCATTTT. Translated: CASSDTIPWGNQPQHF.

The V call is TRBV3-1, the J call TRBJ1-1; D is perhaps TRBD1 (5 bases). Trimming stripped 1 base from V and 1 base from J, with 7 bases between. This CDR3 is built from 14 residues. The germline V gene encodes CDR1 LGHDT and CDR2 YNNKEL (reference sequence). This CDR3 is CASSQATGNTEAFF. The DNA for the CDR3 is TGTGCCAGCAGCCAAGCTACAGGGAACACTGAAGCTTTCTTT.

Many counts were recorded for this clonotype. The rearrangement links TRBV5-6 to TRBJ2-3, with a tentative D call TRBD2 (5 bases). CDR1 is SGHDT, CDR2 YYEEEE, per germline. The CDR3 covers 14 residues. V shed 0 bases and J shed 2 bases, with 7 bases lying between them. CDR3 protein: CASSLVLATDTQYF. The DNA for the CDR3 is TGTGCCAGCAGCTTGGTCCTAGCCACAGATACGCAGTATTTT.

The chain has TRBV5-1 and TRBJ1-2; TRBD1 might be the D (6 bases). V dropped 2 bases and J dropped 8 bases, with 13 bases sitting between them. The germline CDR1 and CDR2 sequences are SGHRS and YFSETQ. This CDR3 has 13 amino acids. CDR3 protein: CASSLQGLDGYTF. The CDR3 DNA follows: TGCGCCAGCAGCTTACAGGGCTTGGACGGCTACACCTTC.

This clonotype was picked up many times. The chain's CDR3 is CSVAGRFGELFF. For the CDR3, the DNA is TGCAGCGTTGCAGGGAGGTTCGGGGAGCTGTTTTTT. The chain is built from TRBV29-1 and TRBJ2-2, with D tentatively TRBD2 (6 bases). V was cut by 4 bases and J by 7 bases, with 10 bases left in between. Germline V gives CDR1 SQVTM, CDR2 ANQGSEA. This CDR3 spans 12 amino acids.

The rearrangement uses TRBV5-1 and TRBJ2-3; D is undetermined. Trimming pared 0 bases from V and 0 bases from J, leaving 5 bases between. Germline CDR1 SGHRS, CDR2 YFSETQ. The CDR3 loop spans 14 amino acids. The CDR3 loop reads CASSLEPSTDTQYF. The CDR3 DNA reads TGCGCCAGCAGCTTGGAGCCAAGCACAGATACGCAGTATTTT.

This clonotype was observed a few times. CDR3: CASSAYRDRNNEQFF. In nucleotides, the CDR3 is TGTGCCAGCAGCGCATACCGGGATCGAAACAATGAGCAGTTCTTC. The chain uses TRBV7-9 and TRBJ2-1, with a weak D call TRBD2 (5 bases). Trimming removed 5 bases at V and 5 bases at J, with 16 bases between. CDR3 size: 15 residues. The germline V gene encodes CDR1 SEHNR and CDR2 FQNEAQ (reference sequence).

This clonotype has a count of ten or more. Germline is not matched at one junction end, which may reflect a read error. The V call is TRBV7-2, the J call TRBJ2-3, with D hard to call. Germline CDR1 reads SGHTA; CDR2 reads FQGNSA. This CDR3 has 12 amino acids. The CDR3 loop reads CASSPSRDTQYF. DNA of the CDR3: TGTGCCAGCAGCCCCAGCAGAGATACGCAGTATTTT.

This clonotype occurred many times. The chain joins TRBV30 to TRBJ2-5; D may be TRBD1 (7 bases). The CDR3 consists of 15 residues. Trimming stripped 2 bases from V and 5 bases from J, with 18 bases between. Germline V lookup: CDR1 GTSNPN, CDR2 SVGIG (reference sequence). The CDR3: CAWSPRGSGGETQYF. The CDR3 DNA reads TGTGCCTGGAGTCCCAGGGGGAGTGGGGGGGAGACCCAGTACTTC.

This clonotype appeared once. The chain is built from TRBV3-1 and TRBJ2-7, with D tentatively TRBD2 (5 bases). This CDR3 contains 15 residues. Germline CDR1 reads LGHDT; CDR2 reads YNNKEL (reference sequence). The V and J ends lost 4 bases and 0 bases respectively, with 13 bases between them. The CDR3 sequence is CASSLTGDSSYEQYF. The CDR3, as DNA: TGTGCCAGCAGCCTCACCGGGGATAGCTCCTACGAGCAGTACTTC.

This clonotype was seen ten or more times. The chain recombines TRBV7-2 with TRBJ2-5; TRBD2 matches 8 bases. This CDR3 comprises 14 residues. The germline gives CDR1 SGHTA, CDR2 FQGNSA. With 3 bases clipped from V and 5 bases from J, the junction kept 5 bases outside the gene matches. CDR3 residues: CASSFREGRETQYF. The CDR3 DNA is TGTGCCAGCAGCTTCCGGGAGGGGAGGGAGACCCAGTACTTC.

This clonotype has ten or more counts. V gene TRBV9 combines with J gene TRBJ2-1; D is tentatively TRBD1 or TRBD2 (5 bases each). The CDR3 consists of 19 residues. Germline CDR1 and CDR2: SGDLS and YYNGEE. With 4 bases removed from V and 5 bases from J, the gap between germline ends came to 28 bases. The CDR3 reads CASSPLLSGSREGDNEQFF. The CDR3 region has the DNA TGTGCCAGCAGCCCTCTTCTATCGGGGTCCAGGGAAGGGGACAATGAGCAGTTCTTC.

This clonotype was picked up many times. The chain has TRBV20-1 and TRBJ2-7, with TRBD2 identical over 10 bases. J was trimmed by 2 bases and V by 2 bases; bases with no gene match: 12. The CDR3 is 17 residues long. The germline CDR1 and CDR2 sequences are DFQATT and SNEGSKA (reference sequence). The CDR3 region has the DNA TGCAGTGCTAGACCCCTAGCGGGGGTTGGGGGGGCCTACGAGCAGTACTTC. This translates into CSARPLAGVGGAYEQYF.

The DNA of the CDR3 is TGCGCCAGCAGCCCGGGACAGGGTTTTTTGTCCGGGGAGCTGTTTTTT. Translated, it gives CASSPGQGFLSGELFF. The chain combines TRBV10-1 with TRBJ2-2; 9 nucleotides line up with TRBD1. The CDR3 consists of 16 residues. V lost 6 bases and J lost 6; bases outside the gene matches: 11. In germline, CDR1 is WNHNN, CDR2 SYGVQD (reference sequence).

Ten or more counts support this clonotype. CDR3 residues: CASSSGLPGELFF. The CDR3 DNA reads as TGTGCCAGCAGCTCCGGACTACCCGGGGAGCTGTTTTTT. This chain links TRBV7-2 with TRBJ2-2, with D tentatively TRBD2 (6 bases). The CDR3 loop spans 13 amino acids. Germline CDR1 and CDR2: SGHTA and FQGNSA. Trimming removed 4 bases at V and 6 bases at J, with 9 bases between.

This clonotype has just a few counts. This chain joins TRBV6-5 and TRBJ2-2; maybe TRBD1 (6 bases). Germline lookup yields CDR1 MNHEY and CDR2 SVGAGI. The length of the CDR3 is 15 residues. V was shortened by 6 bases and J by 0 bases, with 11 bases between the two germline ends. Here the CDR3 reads CASRTGQTNTGELFF. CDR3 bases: TGTGCCAGCAGGACCGGACAGACGAACACCGGGGAGCTGTTTTTT.

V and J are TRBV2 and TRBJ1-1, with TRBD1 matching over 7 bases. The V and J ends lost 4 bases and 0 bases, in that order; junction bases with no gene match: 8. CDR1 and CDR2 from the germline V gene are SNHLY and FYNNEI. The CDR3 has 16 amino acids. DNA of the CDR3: TGTGCCAGCAGTGTTACAGGGGCGCGATTGAACACTGAAGCTTTCTTT. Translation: CASSVTGARLNTEAFF. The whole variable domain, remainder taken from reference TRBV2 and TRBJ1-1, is EPEVTQTPSHQVTQMGQEVILRCVPISNHLYFYWYRQILGQKVEFLVSFYNNEISEKSEIFDDQFSVERPDGSNFTLKIRSTKLEDSAMYFCASSVTGARLNTEAFFGQGTRLTVV.

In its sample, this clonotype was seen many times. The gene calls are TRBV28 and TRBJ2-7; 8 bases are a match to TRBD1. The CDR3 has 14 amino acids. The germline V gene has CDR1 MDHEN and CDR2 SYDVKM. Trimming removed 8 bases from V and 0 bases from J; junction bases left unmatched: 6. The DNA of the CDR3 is TGTGCCAGCGGATTACAGGGGGGCTCCTACGAGCAGTACTTC. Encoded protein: CASGLQGGSYEQYF.

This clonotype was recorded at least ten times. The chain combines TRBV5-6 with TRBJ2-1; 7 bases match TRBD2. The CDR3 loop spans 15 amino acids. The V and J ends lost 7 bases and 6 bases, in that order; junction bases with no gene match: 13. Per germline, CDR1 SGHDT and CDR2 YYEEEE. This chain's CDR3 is CASSLRGGGVNEQFF. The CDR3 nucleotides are TGTGCCAGCTCCCTCCGCGGGGGAGGGGTCAATGAGCAGTTCTTC.

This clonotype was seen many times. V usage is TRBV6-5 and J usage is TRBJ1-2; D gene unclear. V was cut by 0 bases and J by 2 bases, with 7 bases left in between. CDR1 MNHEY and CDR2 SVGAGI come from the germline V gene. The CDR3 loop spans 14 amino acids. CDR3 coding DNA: TGTGCCAGCAGTTACTCAGGACGGAACTATGGCTACACCTTC. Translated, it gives CASSYSGRNYGYTF.